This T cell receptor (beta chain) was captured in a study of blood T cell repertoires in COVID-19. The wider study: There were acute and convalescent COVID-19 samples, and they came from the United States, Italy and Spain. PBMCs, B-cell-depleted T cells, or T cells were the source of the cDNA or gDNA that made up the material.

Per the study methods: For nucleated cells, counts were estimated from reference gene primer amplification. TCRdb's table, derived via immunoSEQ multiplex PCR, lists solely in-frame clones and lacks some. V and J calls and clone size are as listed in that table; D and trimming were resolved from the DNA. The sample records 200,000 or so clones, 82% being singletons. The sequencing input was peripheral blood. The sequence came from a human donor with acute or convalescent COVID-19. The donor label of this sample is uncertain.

The CDR3 DNA reads TGCGCCAGCAGTGACGGCGGACTAGGGGCGGAGGAGTACTTC. Encoded protein: CASSDGGLGAEEYF. This chain links TRBV10-2 with TRBJ2-5; 7 bases match TRBD2. Germline V gives CDR1 WSHSY, CDR2 SAAADI. The ends lost 3 bases at V and 12 bases at J; junction bases unmatched: 13. This CDR3 spans 14 amino acids.